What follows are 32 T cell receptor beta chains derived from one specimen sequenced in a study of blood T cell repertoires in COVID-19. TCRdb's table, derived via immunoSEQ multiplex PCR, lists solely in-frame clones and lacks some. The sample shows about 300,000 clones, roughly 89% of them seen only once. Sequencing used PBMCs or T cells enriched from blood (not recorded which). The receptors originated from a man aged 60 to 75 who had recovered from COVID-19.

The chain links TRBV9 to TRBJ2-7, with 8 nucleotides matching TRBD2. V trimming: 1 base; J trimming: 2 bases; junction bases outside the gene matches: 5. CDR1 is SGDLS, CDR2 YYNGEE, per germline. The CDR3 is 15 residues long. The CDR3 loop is CASSVFSGETYEQYF. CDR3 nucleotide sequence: TGTGCCAGCAGCGTATTTAGCGGGGAAACCTACGAGCAGTACTTC.

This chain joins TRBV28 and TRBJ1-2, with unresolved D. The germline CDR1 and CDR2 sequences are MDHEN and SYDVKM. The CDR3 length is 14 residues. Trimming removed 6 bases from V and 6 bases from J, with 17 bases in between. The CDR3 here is CASRTGQTRNGYTF. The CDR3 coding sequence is TGTGCCAGCAGGACCGGTCAGACACGAAATGGCTACACCTTC.

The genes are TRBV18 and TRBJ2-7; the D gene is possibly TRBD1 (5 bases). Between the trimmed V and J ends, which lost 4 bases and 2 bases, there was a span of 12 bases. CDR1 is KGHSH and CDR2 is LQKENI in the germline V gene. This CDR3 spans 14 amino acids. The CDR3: CASSLPTVPYEQYF. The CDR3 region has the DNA TGTGCCAGCTCACTACCGACAGTCCCCTACGAGCAGTACTTC. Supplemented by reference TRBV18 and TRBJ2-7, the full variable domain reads NAGVMQNPRHLVRRRGQEARLRCSPMKGHSHVYWYRQLPEEGLKFMVYLQKENIIDESGMPKERFSAEFPKEGPSILRIQQVVRGDSAAYFCASSLPTVPYEQYFGPGTRLTVT.

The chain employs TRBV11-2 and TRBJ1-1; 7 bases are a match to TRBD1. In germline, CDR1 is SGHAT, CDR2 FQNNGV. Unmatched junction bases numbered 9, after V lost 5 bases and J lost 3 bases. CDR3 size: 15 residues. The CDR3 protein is CASSPREGADTEAFF. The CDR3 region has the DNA TGTGCCAGCAGCCCCCGGGAGGGGGCGGACACTGAAGCTTTCTTT.

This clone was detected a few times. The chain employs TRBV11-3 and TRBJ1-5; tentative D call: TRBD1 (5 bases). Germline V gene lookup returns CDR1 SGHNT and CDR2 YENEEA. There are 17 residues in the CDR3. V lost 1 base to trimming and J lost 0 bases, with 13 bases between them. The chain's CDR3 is CASSLGDSDYSNQPQHF. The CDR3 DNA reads TGTGCCAGCAGCTTAGGTGACAGCGATTATAGCAATCAGCCCCAGCATTTT.

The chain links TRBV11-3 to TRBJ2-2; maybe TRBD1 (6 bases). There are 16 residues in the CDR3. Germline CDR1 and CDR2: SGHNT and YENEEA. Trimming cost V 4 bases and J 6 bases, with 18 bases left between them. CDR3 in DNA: TGTGCCAGCAGCTCCAAGGGTAGGGGGACGGCCGGGGAGCTGTTTTTT. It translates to CASSSKGRGTAGELFF.

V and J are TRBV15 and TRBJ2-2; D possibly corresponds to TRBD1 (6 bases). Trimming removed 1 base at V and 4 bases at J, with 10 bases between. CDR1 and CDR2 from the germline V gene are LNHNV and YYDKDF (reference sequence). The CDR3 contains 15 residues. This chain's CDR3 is CATSRGSGVTGELFF. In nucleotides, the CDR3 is TGTGCCACCAGCAGAGGGTCAGGGGTCACCGGGGAGCTGTTTTTT. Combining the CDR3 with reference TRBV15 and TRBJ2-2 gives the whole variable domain DAMVIQNPRYQVTQFGKPVTLSCSQTLNHNVMYWYQQKSSQAPKLLFHYYDKDFNNEADTPDNFQSRRPNTSFCFLDIRSPGLGDTAMYLCATSRGSGVTGELFFGEGSRLTVL.

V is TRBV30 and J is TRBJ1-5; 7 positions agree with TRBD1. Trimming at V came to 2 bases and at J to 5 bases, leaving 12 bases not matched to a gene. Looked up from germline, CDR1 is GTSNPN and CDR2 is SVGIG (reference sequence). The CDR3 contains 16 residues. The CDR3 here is CAWSSPTGAWDQPQHF. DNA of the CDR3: TGTGCCTGGAGTTCTCCCACAGGGGCATGGGATCAGCCCCAGCATTTT.

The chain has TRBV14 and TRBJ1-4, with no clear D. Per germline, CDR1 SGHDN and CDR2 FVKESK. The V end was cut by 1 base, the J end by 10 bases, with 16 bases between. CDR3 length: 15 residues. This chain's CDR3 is CASSQVHEARGKLFF. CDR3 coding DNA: TGTGCCAGCAGCCAAGTTCATGAGGCCCGTGGAAAACTGTTTTTT.

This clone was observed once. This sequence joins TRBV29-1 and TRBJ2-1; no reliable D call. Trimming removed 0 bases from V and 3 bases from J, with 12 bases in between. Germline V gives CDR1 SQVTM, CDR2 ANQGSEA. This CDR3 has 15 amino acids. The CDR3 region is CSVEEFGRLYNEQFF. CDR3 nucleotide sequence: TGCAGCGTTGAAGAGTTCGGCAGGCTCTACAATGAGCAGTTCTTC.

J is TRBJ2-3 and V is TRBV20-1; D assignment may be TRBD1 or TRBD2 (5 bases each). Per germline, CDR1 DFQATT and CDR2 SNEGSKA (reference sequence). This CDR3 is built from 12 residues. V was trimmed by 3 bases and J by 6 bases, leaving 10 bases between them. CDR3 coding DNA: TGCAGTGCTAGTGGGGGAGCGGATACGCAGTATTTT. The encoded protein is CSASGGADTQYF.

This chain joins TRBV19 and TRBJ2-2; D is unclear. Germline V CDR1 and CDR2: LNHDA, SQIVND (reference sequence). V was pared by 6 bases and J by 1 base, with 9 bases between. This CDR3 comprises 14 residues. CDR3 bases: TGTGCCAGTAGACTGCCGCTGAACACCGGGGAGCTGTTTTTT. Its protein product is CASRLPLNTGELFF.

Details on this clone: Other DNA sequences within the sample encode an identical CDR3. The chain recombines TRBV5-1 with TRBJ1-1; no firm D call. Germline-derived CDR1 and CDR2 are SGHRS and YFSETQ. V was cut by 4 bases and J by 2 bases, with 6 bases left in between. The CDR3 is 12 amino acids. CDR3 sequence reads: CASSLSNTEAFF. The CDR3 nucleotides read TGCGCCAGCAGCCTATCAAACACTGAAGCTTTCTTT.

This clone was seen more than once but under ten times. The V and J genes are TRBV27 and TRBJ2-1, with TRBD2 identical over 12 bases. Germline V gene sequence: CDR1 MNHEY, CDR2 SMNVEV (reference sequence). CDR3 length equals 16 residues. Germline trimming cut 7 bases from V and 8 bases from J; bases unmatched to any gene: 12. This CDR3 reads CASTTGLAGSWDEQFF. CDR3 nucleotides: TGTGCCAGCACCACGGGACTAGCGGGCTCCTGGGATGAGCAGTTCTTC.

CDR3 nucleotides: TGTGCCAGTAAGGTTCTGGGGAGGAACACTGAAGCTTTCTTT. This codes for CASKVLGRNTEAFF. J is TRBJ1-1 and V is TRBV19; D call uncertain. V was shortened by 7 bases and J by 1 base, with 13 bases between the two germline ends. The length of the CDR3 is 14 residues. Germline CDR1 is LNHDA and CDR2 is SQIVND (reference sequence). The whole variable domain, filled in from reference TRBV19 and TRBJ1-1, reads DGGITQSPKYLFRKEGQNVTLSCEQNLNHDAMYWYRQDPGQGLRLIYYSQIVNDFQKGDIAEGYSVSREKKESFPLTVTSAQKNPTAFYLCASKVLGRNTEAFFGQGTRLTVV.

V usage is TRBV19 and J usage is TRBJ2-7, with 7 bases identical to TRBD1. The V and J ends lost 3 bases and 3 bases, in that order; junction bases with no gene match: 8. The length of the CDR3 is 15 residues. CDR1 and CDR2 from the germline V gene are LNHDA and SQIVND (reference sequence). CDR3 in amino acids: CASSIRGDSFYEQYF. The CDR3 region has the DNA TGTGCCAGTAGTATCCGTGGGGACAGCTTCTACGAGCAGTACTTC.

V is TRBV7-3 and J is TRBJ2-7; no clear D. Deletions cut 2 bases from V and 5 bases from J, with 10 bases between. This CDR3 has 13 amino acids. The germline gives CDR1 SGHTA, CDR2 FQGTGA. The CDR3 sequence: CASSLFLLDEQYF. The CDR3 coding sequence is TGTGCCAGCAGCTTATTCCTCCTAGACGAGCAGTACTTC.

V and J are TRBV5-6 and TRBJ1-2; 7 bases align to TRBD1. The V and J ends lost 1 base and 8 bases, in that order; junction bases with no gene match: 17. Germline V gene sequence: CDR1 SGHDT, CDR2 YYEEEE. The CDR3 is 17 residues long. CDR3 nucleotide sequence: TGTGCCAGCAGCTTGATATCTGGGACAGCTTCCCTTGGGGGCTACACCTTC. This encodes CASSLISGTASLGGYTF.

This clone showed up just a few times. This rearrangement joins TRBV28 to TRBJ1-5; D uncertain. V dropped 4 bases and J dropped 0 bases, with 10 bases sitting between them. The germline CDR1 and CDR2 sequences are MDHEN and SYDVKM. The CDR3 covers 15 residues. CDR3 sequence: CASSSSQFSNQPQHF. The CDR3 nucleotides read TGTGCCAGCAGTTCATCTCAGTTTAGCAATCAGCCCCAGCATTTT.

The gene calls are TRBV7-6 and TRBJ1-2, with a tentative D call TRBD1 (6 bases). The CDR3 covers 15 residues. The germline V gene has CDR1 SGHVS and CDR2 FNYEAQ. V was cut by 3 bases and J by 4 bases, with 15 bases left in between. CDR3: CASSLTGGGGYGYTF. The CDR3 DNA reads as TGTGCCAGCAGCTTGACAGGAGGCGGGGGCTATGGCTACACCTTC.

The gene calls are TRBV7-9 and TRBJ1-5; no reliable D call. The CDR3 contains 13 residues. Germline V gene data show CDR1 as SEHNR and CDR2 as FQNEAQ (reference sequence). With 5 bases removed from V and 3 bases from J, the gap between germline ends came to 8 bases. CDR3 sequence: CASSPGYNQPQHF. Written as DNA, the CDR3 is TGTGCCAGCAGCCCCGGTTACAATCAGCCCCAGCATTTT.

DNA for the CDR3: TGTGCCAGCAGTGACCGCTACTCTGGAAACACCATATATTTT. This translates into CASSDRYSGNTIYF. This chain joins TRBV6-1 and TRBJ1-3; no firm D call. Germline values: CDR1 MNHNS, CDR2 SASEGT. This CDR3 has 14 residues. V was shortened by 3 bases and J by 0 bases, with 6 bases between the two germline ends.

CDR3 residues: CASSWSGSLNEQFF. CDR3 DNA sequence: TGTGCCAGCAGCTGGAGCGGTAGCCTCAATGAGCAGTTCTTC. The chain recombines TRBV7-2 with TRBJ2-1, with D possibly being TRBD2 (5 bases). V lost 4 bases and J 6 bases, leaving 13 bases between the germline ends. Germline CDR1 is SGHTA and CDR2 is FQGNSA. There are 14 residues in the CDR3.

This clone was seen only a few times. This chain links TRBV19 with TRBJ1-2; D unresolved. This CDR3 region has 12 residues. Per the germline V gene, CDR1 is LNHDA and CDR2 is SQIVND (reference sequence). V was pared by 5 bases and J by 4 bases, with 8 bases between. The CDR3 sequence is CASSRASYGYTF. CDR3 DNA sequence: TGTGCCAGTAGTCGAGCATCCTATGGCTACACCTTC. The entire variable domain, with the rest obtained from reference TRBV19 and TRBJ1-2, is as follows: DGGITQSPKYLFRKEGQNVTLSCEQNLNHDAMYWYRQDPGQGLRLIYYSQIVNDFQKGDIAEGYSVSREKKESFPLTVTSAQKNPTAFYLCASSRASYGYTFGSGTRLTVV.

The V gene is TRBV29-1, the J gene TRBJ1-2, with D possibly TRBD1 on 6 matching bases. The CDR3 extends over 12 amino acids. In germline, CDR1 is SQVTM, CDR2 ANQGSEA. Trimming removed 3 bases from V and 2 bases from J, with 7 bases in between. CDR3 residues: CSVDRGNYGYTF. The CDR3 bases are TGCAGCGTTGATAGGGGGAACTATGGCTACACCTTC. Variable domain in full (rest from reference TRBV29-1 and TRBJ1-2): SAVISQKPSRDICQRGTSLTIQCQVDSQVTMMFWYRQQPGQSLTLIATANQGSEATYESGFVIDKFPISRPNLTFSTLTVSNMSPEDSSIYLCSVDRGNYGYTFGSGTRLTVV.

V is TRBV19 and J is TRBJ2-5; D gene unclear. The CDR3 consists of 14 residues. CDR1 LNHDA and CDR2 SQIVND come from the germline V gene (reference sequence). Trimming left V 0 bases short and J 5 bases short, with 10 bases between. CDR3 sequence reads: CASSIDGGGETQYF. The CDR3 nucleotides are TGTGCCAGTAGTATAGATGGCGGCGGTGAGACCCAGTACTTC.

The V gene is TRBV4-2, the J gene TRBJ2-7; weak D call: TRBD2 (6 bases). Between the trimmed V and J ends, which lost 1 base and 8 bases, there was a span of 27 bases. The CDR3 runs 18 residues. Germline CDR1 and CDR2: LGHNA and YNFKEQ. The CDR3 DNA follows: TGTGCCAGCAGCCAAGGCCTCGGAGGAGGGCCTTTGATTAGGAAGCAGTACTTC. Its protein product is CASSQGLGGGPLIRKQYF.

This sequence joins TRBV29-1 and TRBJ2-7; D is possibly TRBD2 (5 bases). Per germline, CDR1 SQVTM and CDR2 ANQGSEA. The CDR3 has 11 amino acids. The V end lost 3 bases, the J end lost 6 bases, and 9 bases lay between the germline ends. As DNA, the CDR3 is TGCAGCGTTGAGTATGCGGGCGAGCAGTACTTC. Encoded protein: CSVEYAGEQYF.

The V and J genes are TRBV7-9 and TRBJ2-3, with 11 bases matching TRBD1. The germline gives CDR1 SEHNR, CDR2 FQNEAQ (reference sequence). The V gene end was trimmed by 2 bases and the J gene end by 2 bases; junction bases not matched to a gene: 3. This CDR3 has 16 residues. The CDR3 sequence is CASSLLGQGATDTQYF. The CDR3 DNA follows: TGTGCCAGCAGCTTACTAGGACAGGGGGCCACAGATACGCAGTATTTT.

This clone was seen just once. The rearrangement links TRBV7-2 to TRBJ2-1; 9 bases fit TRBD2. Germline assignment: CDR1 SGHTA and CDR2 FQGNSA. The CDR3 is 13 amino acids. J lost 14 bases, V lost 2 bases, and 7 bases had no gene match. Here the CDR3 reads CASSLLSGRGEFF. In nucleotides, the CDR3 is TGTGCCAGCAGCTTACTTAGCGGGAGAGGGGAGTTCTTC.

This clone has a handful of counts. CDR3 coding DNA: TGTGCCAGCAGCAAAGGTAATCTGGGACTAGCGGTACTGGGCACAGATACGCAGTATTTT. It is translated as CASSKGNLGLAVLGTDTQYF. The gene calls are TRBV21-1 and TRBJ2-3; TRBD2, the table's D call, was not compared with the DNA. TRBV21-1 is annotated as a pseudogene. This CDR3 has 20 residues.

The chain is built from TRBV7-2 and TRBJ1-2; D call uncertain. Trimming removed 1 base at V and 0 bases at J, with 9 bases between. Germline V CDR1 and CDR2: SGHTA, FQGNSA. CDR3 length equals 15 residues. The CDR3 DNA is TGTGCCAGCAGCTTAGGTGTACAGCCTAACTATGGCTACACCTTC. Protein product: CASSLGVQPNYGYTF.